These T cell receptor beta chains were read from a single sample in a study of T cells in Graves' hyperthyroidism and ophthalmopathy. TCRdb called the multiplex PCR reads again in MiXCR, with one record for every CDR3 protein. The profile shows 250,000 or so distinct CDR3 sequences, over 12% of them singletons. Sequencing was carried out using blood. These receptors originate from a woman in her fifties or sixties with Graves' hyperthyroidism that later progressed to Graves' ophthalmopathy. CDR3s include the opening cysteine and the closing phenylalanine or tryptophan. D genes are given only for firm matches. The size entry is marked missing in some rows and otherwise reads once, few, many or a size class.

j_call	d_call	v_call	clone_size	cdr3_nt	cdr3_aa
TRBJ2-3	TRBD1	TRBV6-2/TRBV6-3	-	TGTGCCAGCAGTGTACCACGGGACAGGGCTATACAGTATTTT	CASSVPRDRAIQYF
TRBJ1-5	-	TRBV18	many	TGTGCCAGCTCCCGGAAGAGGGTAGACAATCAGCCCCAGCATTTT	CASSRKRVDNQPQHF
TRBJ2-3	-	TRBV6-1	many	TGTGCCAGCAGTGAGGGGGGGCTCAGCACAGATACGCAGTATTTT	CASSEGGLSTDTQYF
TRBJ1-1	-	TRBV18	-	TGTGCCAGCTCATCAGCCGGGCAGAACACTGAAGCTTTCTTT	CASSSAGQNTEAFF
TRBJ2-7	-	TRBV20-1	many	TGCAGTGCTAGTGTTCCGGGCCGGTCGGCCGAGCAGTACTTC	CSASVPGRSAEQYF
TRBJ2-1	-	TRBV20-1	many	TGCAGTGCCCCAGGGAGGGAGGGGGCCAATGAGCAGTTCTTC	CSAPGREGANEQFF
TRBJ1-4	-	TRBV2	many	TGTGCCAGCACGGTACGGAGGGGAATCAGTGAAAAACTGTTTTTT	CASTVRRGISEKLFF
TRBJ1-5	-	TRBV13	many	TGTGCCAGCAGCTTCGGCAGGGTAGGTCAGCCCCAGCATTTT	CASSFGRVGQPQHF
TRBJ2-1	-	TRBV3-1	many	TGTGCCAGCAGCCAAGACCTCAGGGGAGGCAATGAGCAGTTCTTC	CASSQDLRGGNEQFF
TRBJ1-2	TRBD1	TRBV5-4	once	TGTGCCAGCAGCTTGGCAGGACAGGGGCATGGCTACACCTTC	CASSLAGQGHGYTF
TRBJ1-2	-	TRBV2	many	TGTGCCAGCAGTGGTACCAGAGACAGGGGCTACACCTTC	CASSGTRDRGYTF
TRBJ1-1	TRBD1	TRBV30	many	TGTGCCTGGAGTGTACTAGGGGGCGCAGCTTTCTTT	CAWSVLGGAAFF
TRBJ2-1	TRBD2	TRBV28	many	TGTGCCAGCAGTGGCGCTAGCGGGAGTACCCACAATGAGCAGTTCTTC	CASSGASGSTHNEQFF
TRBJ2-7	TRBD1	TRBV6-1	many	TGTGCCAGCAGCCCTTCCGGGACAGGGGGGGAAGAGCAGTACTTC	CASSPSGTGGEEQYF
TRBJ1-1	-	TRBV9	many	TGTGCCAGCAGCTCCAGACCTAACACTGAAGCTTTCTTT	CASSSRPNTEAFF
TRBJ2-1	TRBD2	TRBV11-3	many	TGTGCCAGCAGCTTAGAAGGACTAGCGGGAGGGCCAGTTGAGCAGTTCTTC	CASSLEGLAGGPVEQFF
TRBJ1-1	-	TRBV14	few	TGTGCCAGCAGCAAGTTCAGAAGCCTGAACACTGAAGCTTTCTTT	CASSKFRSLNTEAFF
TRBJ1-5	-	TRBV28	many	TGTGCCAGCAGTTTACTCTCAGGGGCCGGTCAGCCCCAGCATTTT	CASSLLSGAGQPQHF
TRBJ2-2	-	TRBV7-9	few	TGTGCCAGTTACCCCATCTCTGGGGGAATACGCGGGGAGCTGTTTTTT	CASYPISGGIRGELFF
TRBJ2-2	TRBD2	TRBV7-3	many	TGTGCCAGCAGTCCGACTAGCGGGAGAGCCGGGGAGCTGTTTTTT	CASSPTSGRAGELFF
TRBJ2-2	-	TRBV12-3/TRBV12-4	many	TGTGCCAGCAGTTTACACACCGGGGAGCTGTTTTTT	CASSLHTGELFF